This T cell receptor beta chain was identified during a study of blood T cell repertoires in COVID-19. The method was immunoSEQ multiplex PCR; TCRdb's version includes in-frame clones alone and lacks a portion of them. The repertoire holds a few hundred thousand clones, with about four fifths as singletons. Looked up from germline, CDR1 is MNHEY and CDR2 is SVGAGI. Trimming removed 0 bases at V and 3 bases at J, with 8 bases between. The CDR3 has 14 residues. The J gene is TRBJ1-2, the V gene TRBV6-5; D is possibly TRBD1 (6 bases). The receptor's source is a woman aged 25 to 39 who had recovered from COVID-19. Sequencing was done on a sample of peripheral blood. CDR3 residues: CASSYSPGDYGYTF. For the CDR3, the DNA is TGTGCCAGCAGTTACTCGCCAGGGGACTATGGCTACACCTTC.